The 9 T cell receptor beta chains below come from one sample, sequenced in a study of cytotoxic CD8 clonotypes in ibrutinib-treated CLL. Produced via immunoSEQ multiplex PCR; TCRdb's table is partial and in-frame only. This table has tens of thousands of clones, about two thirds appearing once. The starting material was PBMCs, obtained at disease progression, from a patient treated with ibrutinib. The receptor set was obtained from a human donor with chronic lymphocytic leukemia.

The chain is built from TRBV14 and TRBJ2-7; tentative D call: TRBD2 (5 bases). With 4 bases removed from V and 2 bases from J, the gap between germline ends came to 12 bases. Germline-derived CDR1 and CDR2 are SGHDN and FVKESK. The CDR3 is 14 residues long. Written as DNA, the CDR3 is TGTGCCAGCAGCCTCCCGGAGGCCCCCTACGAGCAGTACTTC. It translates to CASSLPEAPYEQYF.

The gene calls are TRBV2 and TRBJ1-3; D is possibly TRBD1 (6 bases). Trimming took off 7 bases at V and 6 bases at J, with 13 bases between the two ends. This CDR3 region has 13 residues. Germline values: CDR1 SNHLY, CDR2 FYNNEI. CDR3: CASTSGVANTIYF. CDR3 DNA: TGTGCCAGCACTTCAGGGGTCGCAAACACCATATATTTT.

This clone appeared a few times. V usage is TRBV12-5 and J usage is TRBJ2-2; the D gene is possibly TRBD1 (6 bases). V gave up 5 bases and J gave up 4 bases, with 17 bases separating them. The CDR3 has 16 residues. Germline CDR1 LGHNT, CDR2 FRNRAP. CDR3 sequence: CASGPPSDRSTGELFF. CDR3 DNA: TGTGCTAGTGGTCCTCCAAGTGACAGGAGCACCGGGGAGCTGTTTTTT.

The chain is built from TRBV28 and TRBJ1-3; D perhaps matches TRBD1 (6 bases). CDR1 and CDR2 from the germline V gene are MDHEN and SYDVKM. The CDR3 spans 15 residues. The V end lost 5 bases, the J end lost 4 bases, and 15 bases lay between the germline ends. The CDR3 sequence: CASSIPTRGGNTIYF. CDR3 DNA: TGTGCCAGCAGTATTCCTACGAGGGGGGGAAACACCATATATTTT.

The chain is built from TRBV6-6 and TRBJ1-2; no clear D gene. CDR1 MNHNY and CDR2 SVGAGI come from the germline V gene (reference sequence). Trimming took off 0 bases at V and 5 bases at J, with 4 bases between the two ends. This CDR3 spans 12 amino acids. Written as DNA, the CDR3 is TGTGCCAGCAGTTACTCAATGTATGGCTACACCTTC. It specifies CASSYSMYGYTF.

This clone was seen only a few times. This chain uses TRBV4-1 with TRBJ2-3; TRBD2 matches at 8 bases. The CDR3 loop spans 15 amino acids. V lost 3 bases and J lost 5; bases outside the gene matches: 7. The germline gives CDR1 MGHRA, CDR2 YSYEKL. CDR3 loop: CASSHLGGAVDTQYF. The CDR3 nucleotides are TGCGCCAGCAGCCACCTCGGGGGGGCGGTAGATACGCAGTATTTT.

CDR3 residues: CASSLDWTSTYNEQFF. CDR3 bases: TGTGCCAGCAGCTTAGATTGGACTAGTACTTACAATGAGCAGTTCTTC. The V gene is TRBV7-2, the J gene TRBJ2-1, with 7 bases matching TRBD2. The trim removed 1 base at V and 4 bases at J, leaving 7 bases unmatched. CDR1 is SGHTA and CDR2 is FQGNSA in the germline V gene. The CDR3 extends over 16 amino acids.

The chain couples TRBV29-1 to TRBJ2-5; TRBD1 might be the D (5 bases). This CDR3 region has 12 residues. CDR1 is SQVTM and CDR2 is ANQGSEA in the germline V gene. Deletions cut 3 bases from V and 4 bases from J, with 9 bases between. The CDR3 protein is CSVDQGSETQYF. The CDR3 nucleotides are TGCAGCGTTGATCAGGGATCAGAGACCCAGTACTTC.

This chain joins TRBV5-1 and TRBJ1-2; tentatively, D is TRBD1 (5 bases). Trimming pared 3 bases from V and 3 bases from J, leaving 12 bases between. The CDR3 runs 14 residues. Germline V CDR1 and CDR2: SGHRS, YFSETQ. The CDR3 DNA follows: TGCGCCAGCAGCTCCGCCCCAGGGTACTATGGCTACACCTTC. Translating it yields CASSSAPGYYGYTF.